Sequencing of this TCR beta chain was carried out in a study of cytomegalovirus exposure and HLA in healthy donors. Donors were nominally healthy when sampled, though unrecorded immune exposures were likely. The study's findings and limits: Clonal expansion, a later analysis showed, was greater in HLA-associated TCR beta chains than in equally common others. Earlier findings revealed that most TCR beta V segments proved productive either about 87% or about 30% of the time. In a later analysis, CMV-associated beta chains were mostly HLA-associated, it appeared.

This CDR3 contains 18 residues. CDR1 ENHRY and CDR2 SYGVKD come from the germline V gene. The V and J ends lost 0 bases and 4 bases, in that order; junction bases with no gene match: 9. The study ran its PCR with 60 Vbeta and 13 Jbeta primers. Sequencing used immunoSEQ multiplex PCR; TCRdb keeps in-frame clones, though not all of them. This sample carries roughly 180,000 clones, more than 70% of them seen once, and the ten largest clones take under 1.1%. In the case of this clone: Its target is unknown.

The rearrangement joins TRBV10-3 to TRBJ2-7, with TRBD2 identical over 13 bases. The sequenced material came from PBMCs. This clonotype was obtained from a man aged 25-40 years in good health and CMV-seronegative. In DNA, the CDR3 is TGTGCCATCAGTGAGTCGAAGGCCCGGACTAGCGGGAGTTACGAGCAGTACTTC. It encodes CAISESKARTSGSYEQYF.